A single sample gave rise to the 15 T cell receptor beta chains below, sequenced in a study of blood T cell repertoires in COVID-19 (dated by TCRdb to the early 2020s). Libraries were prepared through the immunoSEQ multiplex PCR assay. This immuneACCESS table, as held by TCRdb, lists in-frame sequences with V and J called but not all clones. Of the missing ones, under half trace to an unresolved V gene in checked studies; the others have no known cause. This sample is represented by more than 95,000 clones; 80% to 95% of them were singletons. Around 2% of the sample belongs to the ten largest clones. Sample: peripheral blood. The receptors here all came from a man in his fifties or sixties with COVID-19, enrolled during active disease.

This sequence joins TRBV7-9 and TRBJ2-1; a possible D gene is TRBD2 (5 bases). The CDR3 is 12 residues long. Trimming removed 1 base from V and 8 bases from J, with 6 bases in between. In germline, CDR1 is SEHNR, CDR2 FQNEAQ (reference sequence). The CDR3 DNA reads TGTGCCAGCAGCTTAGGAGGGTATGAGCAGTTCTTC. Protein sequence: CASSLGGYEQFF.

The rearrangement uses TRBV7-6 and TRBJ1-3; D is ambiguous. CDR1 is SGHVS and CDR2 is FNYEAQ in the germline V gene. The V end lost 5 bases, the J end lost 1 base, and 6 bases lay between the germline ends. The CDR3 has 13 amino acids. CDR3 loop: CASSLGSGNTIYF. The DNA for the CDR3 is TGTGCCAGCAGCCTCGGGTCTGGAAACACCATATATTTT. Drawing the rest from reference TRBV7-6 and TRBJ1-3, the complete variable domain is GAGVSQSPRYKVTKRGQDVALRCDPISGHVSLYWYRQALGQGPEFLTYFNYEAQQDKSGLPNDRFSAERPEGSISTLTIQRTEQRDSAMYRCASSLGSGNTIYFGEGSWLTVV.

This CDR3 is CASSLGTAVYYGYTF. The DNA for the CDR3 is TGTGCCAGCAGCTTAGGGACAGCGGTCTACTATGGCTACACCTTC. V usage is TRBV7-9 and J usage is TRBJ1-2, with D possibly TRBD1 on 6 matching bases. The CDR3 covers 15 residues. Germline CDR1 reads SEHNR; CDR2 reads FQNEAQ (reference sequence). Trimming left V 1 base short and J 3 bases short, with 12 bases between.

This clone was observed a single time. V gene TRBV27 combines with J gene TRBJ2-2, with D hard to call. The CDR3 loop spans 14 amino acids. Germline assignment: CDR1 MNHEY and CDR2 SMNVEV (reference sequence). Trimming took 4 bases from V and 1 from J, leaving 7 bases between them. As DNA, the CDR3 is TGTGCCAGCAGTTACAGTCTGAACACCGGGGAGCTGTTTTTT. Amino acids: CASSYSLNTGELFF.

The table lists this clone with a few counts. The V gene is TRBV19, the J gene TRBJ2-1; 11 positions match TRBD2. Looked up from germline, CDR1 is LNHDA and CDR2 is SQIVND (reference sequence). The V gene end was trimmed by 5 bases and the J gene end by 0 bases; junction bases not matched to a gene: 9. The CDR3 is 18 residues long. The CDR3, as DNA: TGTGCCAGTAGTCCGCTAGCGGGAGGACCGAGCTCCTACAATGAGCAGTTCTTC. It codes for CASSPLAGGPSSYNEQFF.

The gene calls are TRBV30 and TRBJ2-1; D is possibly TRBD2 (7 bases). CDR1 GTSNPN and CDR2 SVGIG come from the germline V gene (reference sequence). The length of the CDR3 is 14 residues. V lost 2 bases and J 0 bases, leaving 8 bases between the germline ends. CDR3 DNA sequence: TGTGCCTGGAGTAGGGGGGGCTCCTACAATGAGCAGTTCTTC. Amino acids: CAWSRGGSYNEQFF.

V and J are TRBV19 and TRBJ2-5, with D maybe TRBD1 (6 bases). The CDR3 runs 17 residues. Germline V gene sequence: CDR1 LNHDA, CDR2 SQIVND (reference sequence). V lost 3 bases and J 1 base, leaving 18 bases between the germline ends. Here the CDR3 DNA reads TGTGCCAGTAGTATTCTTACTCCAGGGACAATCCAAGAGACCCAGTACTTC. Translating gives CASSILTPGTIQETQYF. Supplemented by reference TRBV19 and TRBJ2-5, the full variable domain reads DGGITQSPKYLFRKEGQNVTLSCEQNLNHDAMYWYRQDPGQGLRLIYYSQIVNDFQKGDIAEGYSVSREKKESFPLTVTSAQKNPTAFYLCASSILTPGTIQETQYFGPGTRLLVL.

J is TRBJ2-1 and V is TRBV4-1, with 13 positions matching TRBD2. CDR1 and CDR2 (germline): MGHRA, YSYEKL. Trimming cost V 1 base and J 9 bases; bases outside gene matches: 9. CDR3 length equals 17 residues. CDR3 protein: CASSQASGLAGVGEQFF. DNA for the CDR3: TGCGCCAGCAGCCAAGCCTCAGGACTAGCGGGAGTCGGTGAGCAGTTCTTC.

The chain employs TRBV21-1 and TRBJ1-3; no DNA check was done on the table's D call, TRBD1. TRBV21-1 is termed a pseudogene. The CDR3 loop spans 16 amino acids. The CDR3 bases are TGTGCCAGCAGCAAAGGGTCACAGGGCTCTGGAAACACCATATATTTT. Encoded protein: CASSKGSQGSGNTIYF.

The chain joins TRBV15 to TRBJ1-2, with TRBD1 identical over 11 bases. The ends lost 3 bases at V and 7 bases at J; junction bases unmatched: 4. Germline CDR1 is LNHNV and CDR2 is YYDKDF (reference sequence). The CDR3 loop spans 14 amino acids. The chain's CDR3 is CATSREGQGGGYTF. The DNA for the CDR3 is TGTGCCACCAGCAGGGAGGGACAGGGGGGTGGCTACACCTTC.

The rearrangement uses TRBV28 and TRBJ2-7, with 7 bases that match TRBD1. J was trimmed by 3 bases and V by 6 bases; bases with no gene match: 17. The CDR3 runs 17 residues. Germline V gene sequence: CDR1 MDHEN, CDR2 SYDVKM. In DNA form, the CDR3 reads TGTGCCAGCAGGCGTGGGGCCGGGACAGCTGAAAACTACGAGCAGTACTTC. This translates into CASRRGAGTAENYEQYF.

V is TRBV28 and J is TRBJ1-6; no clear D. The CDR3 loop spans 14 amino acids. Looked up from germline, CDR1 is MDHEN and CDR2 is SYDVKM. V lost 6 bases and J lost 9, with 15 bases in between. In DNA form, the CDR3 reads TGTGCCAGCAGGGCTGCGAGTCGGGGTTCACCCCTCCACTTT. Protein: CASRAASRGSPLHF. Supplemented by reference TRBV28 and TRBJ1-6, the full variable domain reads DVKVTQSSRYLVKRTGEKVFLECVQDMDHENMFWYRQDPGLGLRLIYFSYDVKMKEKGDIPEGYSVSREKKERFSLILESASTNQTSMYLCASRAASRGSPLHFGNGTRLTVT.

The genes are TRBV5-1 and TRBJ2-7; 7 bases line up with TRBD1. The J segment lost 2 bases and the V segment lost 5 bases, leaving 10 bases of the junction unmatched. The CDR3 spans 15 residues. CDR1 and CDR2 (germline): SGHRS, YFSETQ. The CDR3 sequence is CASSSNTGATYEQYF. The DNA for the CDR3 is TGCGCCAGCAGTTCAAACACAGGGGCGACCTACGAGCAGTACTTC.

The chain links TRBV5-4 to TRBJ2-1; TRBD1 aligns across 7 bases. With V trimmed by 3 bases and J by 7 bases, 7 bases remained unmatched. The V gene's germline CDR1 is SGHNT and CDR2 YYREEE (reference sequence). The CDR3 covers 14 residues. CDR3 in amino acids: CASSSGGLGNEQFF. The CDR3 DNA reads TGTGCCAGCAGCTCAGGGGGTTTGGGGAATGAGCAGTTCTTC.

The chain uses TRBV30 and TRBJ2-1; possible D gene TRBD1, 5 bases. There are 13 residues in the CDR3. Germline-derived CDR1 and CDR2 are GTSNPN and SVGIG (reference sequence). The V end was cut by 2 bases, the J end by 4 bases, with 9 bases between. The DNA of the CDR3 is TGTGCCTGGAGTCCTGACAGTTACAATGAGCAGTTCTTC. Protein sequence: CAWSPDSYNEQFF.